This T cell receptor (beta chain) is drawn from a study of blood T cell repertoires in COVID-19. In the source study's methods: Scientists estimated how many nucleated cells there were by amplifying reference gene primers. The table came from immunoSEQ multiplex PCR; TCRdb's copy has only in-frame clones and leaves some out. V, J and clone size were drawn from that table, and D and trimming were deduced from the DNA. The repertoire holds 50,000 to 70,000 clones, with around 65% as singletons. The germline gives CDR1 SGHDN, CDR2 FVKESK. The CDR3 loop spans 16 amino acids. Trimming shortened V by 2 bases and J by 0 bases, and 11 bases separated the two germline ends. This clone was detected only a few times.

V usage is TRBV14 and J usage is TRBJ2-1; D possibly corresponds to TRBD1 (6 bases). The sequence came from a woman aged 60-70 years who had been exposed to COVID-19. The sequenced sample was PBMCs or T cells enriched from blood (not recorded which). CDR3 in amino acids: CASSQKGVSSYNEQFF. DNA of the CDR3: TGTGCCAGCAGCCAAAAGGGGGTAAGCTCCTACAATGAGCAGTTCTTC.